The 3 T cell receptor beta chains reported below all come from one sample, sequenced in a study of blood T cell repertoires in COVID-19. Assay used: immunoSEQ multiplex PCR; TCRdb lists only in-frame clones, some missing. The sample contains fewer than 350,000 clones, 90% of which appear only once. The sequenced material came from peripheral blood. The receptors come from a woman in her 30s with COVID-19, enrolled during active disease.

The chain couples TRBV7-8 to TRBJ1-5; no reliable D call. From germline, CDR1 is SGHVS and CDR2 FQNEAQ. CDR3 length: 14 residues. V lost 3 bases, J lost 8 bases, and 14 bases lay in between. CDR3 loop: CASSLGRVGEPQHF. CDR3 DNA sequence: TGTGCCAGCAGCTTGGGGAGGGTCGGAGAGCCCCAGCATTTT.

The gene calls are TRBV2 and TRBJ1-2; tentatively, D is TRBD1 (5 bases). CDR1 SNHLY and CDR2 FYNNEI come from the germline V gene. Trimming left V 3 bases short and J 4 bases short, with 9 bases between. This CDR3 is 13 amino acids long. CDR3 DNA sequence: TGTGCCAGCAGTGAGCCGACAGTCTATGGCTACACCTTC. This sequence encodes CASSEPTVYGYTF. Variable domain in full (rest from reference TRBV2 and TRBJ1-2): EPEVTQTPSHQVTQMGQEVILRCVPISNHLYFYWYRQILGQKVEFLVSFYNNEISEKSEIFDDQFSVERPDGSNFTLKIRSTKLEDSAMYFCASSEPTVYGYTFGSGTRLTVV.

CDR3 bases: TGTGCCAGCACCACCCAAGGCGGGACAGGGTACACTGAAGCTTTCTTT. Encoded protein: CASTTQGGTGYTEAFF. J is TRBJ1-1 and V is TRBV21-1; the DNA was not compared with TRBD1, the D call given in the table. TRBV21-1 is classified as a pseudogene. The CDR3 runs 16 residues.